A single sample gave rise to the 22 T cell receptor beta chains below, sequenced in a study of identical twins. Each CDR3 protein gets one entry after TCRdb re-called the 5' RACE reads with MiXCR. The repertoire has 1.5 million to 2 million distinct CDR3 sequences, about 30% of them found once; the top ten carry about 0.27%. Specimen: cord blood. All receptors come from a newborn girl in good health.

The chain links TRBV6-5 to TRBJ1-2, with no clear D. V was pared by 7 bases and J by 0 bases, with 15 bases between. Germline assignment: CDR1 MNHEY and CDR2 SVGAGI. The CDR3 spans 15 residues. CDR3 protein: CASIGRPSSNYGYTF. In nucleotides, the CDR3 is TGTGCCAGCATCGGACGCCCGTCTTCTAACTATGGCTACACCTTC.

The chain uses TRBV18 and TRBJ2-5; 9 positions match TRBD1. Per the germline V gene, CDR1 is KGHSH and CDR2 is LQKENI. Trimming at V came to 5 bases and at J to 5 bases, leaving 15 bases not matched to a gene. This CDR3 has 17 amino acids. For the CDR3, the DNA is TGTGCCAGCTCAGCCTTCGGGACAGGGATTTACAGGGAGACCCAGTACTTC. Its translation is CASSAFGTGIYRETQYF.

The genes are TRBV7-9 and TRBJ2-4, with 7 bases fitting TRBD2. The CDR3 runs 14 residues. Germline CDR1 reads SEHNR; CDR2 reads FQNEAQ (reference sequence). V shed 5 bases, J shed 8 bases, and the junction held 9 bases outside the gene matches. The CDR3 spells CASSPRLAVDIQYF. The DNA for the CDR3 is TGTGCCAGCAGCCCTCGACTAGCCGTGGACATTCAGTACTTC.

V is TRBV6-2 or TRBV6-3 and J is TRBJ1-5; D unresolved. Between the trimmed V and J ends, which lost 5 bases and 3 bases, there was a span of 11 bases. This CDR3 is built from 14 residues. Germline V gene lookup returns CDR1 MNHEY and CDR2 SVGEGT. The CDR3 is CASSPGRFNQPQHF. For the CDR3, the DNA is TGTGCCAGCAGTCCCGGACGGTTCAATCAGCCCCAGCATTTT.

The rearrangement joins TRBV12-3 or TRBV12-4 to TRBJ1-2; a possible D gene is TRBD1 (6 bases). This CDR3 is 14 amino acids long. Trimming stripped 3 bases from V and 1 base from J, with 9 bases between. The DNA for the CDR3 is TGTGCCAGCAGTTTGCAGGGACATAACTATGGCTACACCTTC. It codes for CASSLQGHNYGYTF.

V is TRBV9 and J is TRBJ2-6; D is uncertain. This CDR3 comprises 16 residues. V was pared by 2 bases and J by 0 bases, with 9 bases between. Germline CDR1 is SGDLS and CDR2 is YYNGEE. The CDR3 region has the DNA TGTGCCAGCAGCGTCGCGGATTACTCTGGGGCCAACGTCCTGACTTTC. It yields the protein CASSVADYSGANVLTF.

The chain couples TRBV28 to TRBJ1-2; D call uncertain. CDR1 is MDHEN, CDR2 SYDVKM, per germline. Trimming removed 8 bases at V and 1 base at J, with 8 bases between. The length of the CDR3 is 12 residues. The CDR3 DNA is TGTGCCAGCGCCAGTCATAACTATGGCTACACCTTC. It is translated as CASASHNYGYTF.

This chain joins TRBV7-9 and TRBJ2-7; D is perhaps TRBD2 (6 bases). Germline CDR1 is SEHNR and CDR2 is FQNEAQ (reference sequence). V lost 6 bases and J 0 bases, leaving 12 bases between the germline ends. CDR3 length: 14 amino acids. The CDR3 DNA is TGTGCCAGCAGTCAACCGACTAGCTCCTACGAGCAGTACTTC. Amino acids: CASSQPTSSYEQYF.

This clonotype was found once. In DNA form, the CDR3 reads TGTGCCATCAGTGATCCAGGGGCTACGAACACTGAAGCTTTCTTT. This gives the protein CAISDPGATNTEAFF. The chain joins TRBV10-3 to TRBJ1-1, with a possible D match to TRBD1 (6 bases). CDR3 length equals 15 residues. V was shortened by 3 bases and J by 1 base, with 12 bases between the two germline ends. Germline CDR1 reads ENHRY; CDR2 reads SYGVKD.

V is TRBV6-6 and J is TRBJ2-4; D may be TRBD1 (5 bases). Germline CDR1 is MNHNY and CDR2 is SVGAGI (reference sequence). The CDR3 runs to 16 residues. Trimming removed 6 bases from V and 0 bases from J, with 15 bases in between. The CDR3 region has the DNA TGTGCCAGCAGCTCCGGACAAGAGAAAGCCAAAAACATTCAGTACTTC. It encodes CASSSGQEKAKNIQYF.

This clonotype was observed a few times. The V and J genes are TRBV7-2 and TRBJ2-7; no reliable D call. From germline, CDR1 is SGHTA and CDR2 FQGNSA. The ends were cut back, 6 bases at V and 2 bases at J, with 14 bases in the middle. This CDR3 has 14 amino acids. The CDR3 reads CASRFLMGTYEQYF. The DNA of the CDR3 is TGTGCCAGCAGATTCCTCATGGGTACCTACGAGCAGTACTTC.

This clonotype turned up a few times. V and J are TRBV10-3 and TRBJ1-2, with 8 positions matching TRBD1. Germline lookup yields CDR1 ENHRY and CDR2 SYGVKD. The CDR3 contains 16 residues. The ends lost 4 bases at V and 1 base at J; junction bases unmatched: 8. This chain's CDR3 is CAISAFGQGGNYGYTF. CDR3 sequence (DNA): TGTGCCATCAGTGCCTTTGGACAGGGTGGTAACTATGGCTACACCTTC.

The chain joins TRBV4-1 to TRBJ2-5; D perhaps matches TRBD2 (6 bases). This CDR3 is 16 amino acids long. CDR1 MGHRA and CDR2 YSYEKL come from the germline V gene. V was pared by 2 bases and J by 3 bases, with 16 bases between. The DNA of the CDR3 is TGCGCCAGCAGCCAAATCCCTCCGGGACTGGAAGAGACCCAGTACTTC. Translated: CASSQIPPGLEETQYF.

This chain connects TRBV9 to TRBJ1-1; 8 nucleotides line up with TRBD1. The V gene end was trimmed by 4 bases and the J gene end by 0 bases; junction bases not matched to a gene: 5. Germline V lookup: CDR1 SGDLS, CDR2 YYNGEE. This CDR3 has 15 residues. Here the CDR3 reads CASSTGGLMNTEAFF. Here the CDR3 DNA reads TGTGCCAGCAGCACAGGGGGTTTGATGAACACTGAAGCTTTCTTT.

V gene TRBV2 combines with J gene TRBJ2-1, with D possibly matching TRBD2 (5 bases). The germline gives CDR1 SNHLY, CDR2 FYNNEI. The CDR3 consists of 14 residues. V dropped 6 bases and J dropped 7 bases, with 16 bases sitting between them. CDR3 coding DNA: TGTGCCAGCAGCCCCCATCTAGCAGAAAATGAGCAGTTCTTC. It encodes CASSPHLAENEQFF.

In this sample, this clonotype turned up a few times. The rearrangement uses TRBV5-1 and TRBJ1-5; the match to TRBD1 covers 9 bases. CDR1 and CDR2 from the germline V gene are SGHRS and YFSETQ. The trim removed 4 bases at V and 7 bases at J, leaving 6 bases unmatched. The CDR3 has 14 amino acids. This CDR3 is CASSMTGGGQPQHF. CDR3 bases: TGCGCCAGCAGCATGACAGGGGGTGGGCAGCCCCAGCATTTT.

This chain joins TRBV6-2 or TRBV6-3 and TRBJ1-5; TRBD1 is a possible D gene (5 bases). This CDR3 spans 14 amino acids. Germline assignment: CDR1 MNHEY and CDR2 SVGEGT. V lost 4 bases, J lost 4 bases, and 11 bases lay in between. Here the CDR3 reads CASSSGWGNQPQHF. The CDR3, as DNA: TGTGCCAGCAGTTCCGGATGGGGGAATCAGCCCCAGCATTTT.

This chain links TRBV3-1 with TRBJ2-4, with D perhaps TRBD1 (5 bases). The DNA end is a closer match to TRBJ2-7, so the J assignment may be wrong. Germline V gives CDR1 LGHDT, CDR2 YNNKEL (reference sequence). The CDR3 extends over 13 amino acids. The CDR3 spells CASSQDSRGEQYF. The DNA of the CDR3 is TGTGCCAGCAGCCAAGATAGTAGGGGCGAGCAGTACTTC.

This clonotype has a handful of counts. The V and J genes are TRBV29-1 and TRBJ1-1; 7 bases line up with TRBD1. This CDR3 comprises 11 residues. The germline V gene has CDR1 SQVTM and CDR2 ANQGSEA. J lost 7 bases, V lost 7 bases, and 6 bases had no gene match. CDR3 sequence (DNA): TGCAGCGCTACAGGGGACAATGAAGCTTTCTTT. Encoded protein: CSATGDNEAFF.

V is TRBV4-1 and J is TRBJ2-1; D uncertain. The CDR3 sequence is 14 residues long. The V gene's germline CDR1 is MGHRA and CDR2 YSYEKL. Trimming stripped 1 base from V and 7 bases from J, with 11 bases between. The CDR3 DNA reads as TGCGCCAGCAGCCAAGGGGGTTGGGGTAATGAGCAGTTCTTC. Translating it yields CASSQGGWGNEQFF.

The J gene is TRBJ1-4, the V gene TRBV6-5; TRBD1 aligns across 11 bases. The germline CDR1 and CDR2 sequences are MNHEY and SVGAGI. The V segment lost 5 bases and the J segment 13 bases; nucleotides outside the gene matches: 12. CDR3 size: 15 residues. This chain's CDR3 is CASSDRDRGTPRLFF. The CDR3 DNA sequence: TGTGCCAGCAGTGACCGGGACAGGGGGACCCCAAGACTGTTTTTT.

The V gene is TRBV2, the J gene TRBJ1-5, with 7 bases matching TRBD1. V gave up 9 bases and J gave up 3 bases; unmatched junction bases: 14. The germline V gene encodes CDR1 SNHLY and CDR2 FYNNEI. This CDR3 region has 16 residues. The CDR3 spells CARGGTDLNFNQPQHF. The CDR3 coding sequence is TGTGCCAGGGGAGGGACAGATTTAAATTTCAATCAGCCCCAGCATTTT.